This T cell receptor beta chain was observed in a study of T cell responses to AZD1222 COVID-19 vaccine. Using immunoSEQ multiplex PCR, the repertoire was profiled, and TCRdb retains in-frame clones only, with some absent. Altogether 70,000 to 75,000 clones are present, roughly 85% being singletons, with the ten largest covering around 1.3%. Notes on the study in general: Unmutated variant regions reportedly attract nearly half of all spike-specific TCRs.

Germline V gives CDR1 MNHEY, CDR2 SVGEGT. CDR3 length equals 18 residues. V shed 4 bases, J shed 6 bases, and the junction held 13 bases outside the gene matches. Analysis merged second doses at about 4 or about 12 weeks. Worth noting for this clone: Its specificity is unknown.

The sequencing here drew on peripheral blood, taken 28 days after the second AZD1222 dose. The gene calls are TRBV6-2 or TRBV6-3 and TRBJ2-2; 11 bases match TRBD1. The source of this sequence is an adult who received the AZD1222 COVID-19 vaccine. CDR3 loop: CASSSAGQGARKAGELFF. CDR3 nucleotide sequence: TGTGCCAGCAGTTCGGCAGGACAGGGGGCGCGGAAGGCCGGGGAGCTGTTTTTT.